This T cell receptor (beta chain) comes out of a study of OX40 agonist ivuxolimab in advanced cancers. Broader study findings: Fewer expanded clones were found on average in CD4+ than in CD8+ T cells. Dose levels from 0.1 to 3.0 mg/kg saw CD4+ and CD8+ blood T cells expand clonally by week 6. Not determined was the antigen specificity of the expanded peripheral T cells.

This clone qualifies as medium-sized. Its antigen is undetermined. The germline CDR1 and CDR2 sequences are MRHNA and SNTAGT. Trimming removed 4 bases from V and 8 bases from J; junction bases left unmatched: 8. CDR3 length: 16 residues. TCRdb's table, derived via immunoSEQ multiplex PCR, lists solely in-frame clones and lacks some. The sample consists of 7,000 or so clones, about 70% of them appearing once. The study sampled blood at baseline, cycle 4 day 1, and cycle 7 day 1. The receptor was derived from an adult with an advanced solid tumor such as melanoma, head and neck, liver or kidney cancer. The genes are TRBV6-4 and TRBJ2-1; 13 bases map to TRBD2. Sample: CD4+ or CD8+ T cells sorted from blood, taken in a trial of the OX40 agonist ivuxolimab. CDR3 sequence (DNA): TGTGCCAGCAGTGTACTAGGGACTAGCGGGATAGATGAGCAGTTCTTC. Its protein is CASSVLGTSGIDEQFF.